This T cell receptor beta chain was captured in a study of post-analysis software for immune sequencing data. Study overall: As for disease course, relapsing-remitting, secondary progressive and progressive-relapsing multiple sclerosis were all included.

Findings of the study overall: Controls showed lower frequencies than patients for four to six TRBV segments, and TRBV5-6, TRBV5-1 and TRBV20-1 were among these. Controls significantly exceeded multiple sclerosis patients in normalized Chao1 diversity. Samples made in the same batch grouped tightly together by F measure.

The length of the CDR3 is 13 residues. Trimming shortened V by 2 bases and J by 8 bases, and 13 bases separated the two germline ends. Germline values: CDR1 SGHRS, CDR2 YFSETQ. To note about this clonotype: Its antigen is currently unknown.

The authors incorporated unique molecular identifiers into the TCR beta cDNA libraries. MiXCR, run by TCRdb on the PCR reads, gives a single entry per CDR3 protein. In the table there are about 770,000 distinct CDR3 sequences, roughly 46% of which are singletons. The rearrangement links TRBV5-1 to TRBJ1-2, with a tentative D call TRBD1 (6 bases). Sequencing used blood. The clonotype originates from a girl aged 10 to 17 with multiple sclerosis. CDR3 in amino acids: CASSLQGGSGYTF. CDR3 coding DNA: TGCGCCAGCAGCTTACAGGGTGGAAGCGGCTACACCTTC.